The clone carrying this T cell receptor (beta chain) was detected many times. The authors ran a second PCR of about 6 to 11 cycles using a sample-barcoded 5' primer and a J-beta primer mix. TCRdb re-derived calls from the 5' RACE reads in MiXCR, one entry per CDR3 protein. Of some 930,000 distinct CDR3 sequences in the sample, almost 30% are singletons; the top ten hold about a tenth. This record belongs to a study of blood T cells in healthy people across ages. These data also formed part of another study, on T cells of mothers and their children. That investigation notes: Nine systemically healthy Caucasian donors: three mothers, six children. Each mother gave over 9.5 million TCR beta CDR3 reads; each child, approximately 3.3 million.

The source material was blood. The TCR comes from a woman aged 40 to 49 in good health.

The CDR3 spells CASSLTVAGYEQYF. The CDR3 coding sequence is TGTGCCAGCAGTTTAACCGTAGCGGGGTACGAGCAGTACTTC. The chain carries TRBV12-3 or TRBV12-4 and TRBJ2-7, with 8 bases fitting TRBD2. The CDR3 spans 14 residues. The V gene end was trimmed by 2 bases and the J gene end by 4 bases; junction bases not matched to a gene: 4.